This T cell receptor beta chain emerged from a study of T cell changes during pregnancy in multiple sclerosis. The CDR3 has 14 residues. Germline V gene data show CDR1 as LNHDA and CDR2 as SQIVND (reference sequence). V was clipped by 7 bases and J by 4 bases, with 17 bases between them. This table comes from immunoSEQ multiplex PCR, and its TCRdb copy is limited to in-frame clones, with some not included. The table includes 98,000 or so clones, approximately 93% detected once. J is TRBJ2-7 and V is TRBV19, with a weak D call TRBD2 (6 bases). Sequencing was performed on peripheral blood, taken after pregnancy. This receptor was identified in a female donor with multiple sclerosis, enrolled in a pregnancy study. The CDR3 spells CASTPSVSSYEQYF. The CDR3 DNA is TGTGCCAGTACCCCTAGCGTATCCTCGTACGAGCAGTACTTC.